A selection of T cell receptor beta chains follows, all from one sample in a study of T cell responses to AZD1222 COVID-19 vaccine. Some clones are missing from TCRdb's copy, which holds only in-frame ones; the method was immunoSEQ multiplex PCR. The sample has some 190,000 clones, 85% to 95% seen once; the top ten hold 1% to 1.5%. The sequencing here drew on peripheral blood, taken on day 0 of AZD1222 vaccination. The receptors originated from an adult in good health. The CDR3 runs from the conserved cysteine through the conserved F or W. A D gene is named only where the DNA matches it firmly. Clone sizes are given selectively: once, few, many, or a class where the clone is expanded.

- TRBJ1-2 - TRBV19 CASSTPWRGGYGYTF TGTGCCAGTAGTACCCCGTGGAGGGGCGGCTATGGCTACACCTTC
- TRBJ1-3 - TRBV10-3 CAIRDGDGGSGNTIYF TGTGCCATCCGGGATGGGGACGGAGGCTCTGGAAACACCATATATTTT
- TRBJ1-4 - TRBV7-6 CASSPRQENEKLFF TGTGCCAGCAGCCCCCGACAGGAGAATGAAAAACTGTTTTTT
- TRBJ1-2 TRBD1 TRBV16 CASSTGTGVYGYTF TGTGCCAGCAGCACCGGGACAGGGGTCTATGGCTACACCTTC
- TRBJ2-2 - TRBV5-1 CASSLVPSGELFF TGCGCCAGCAGCTTGGTCCCCTCCGGGGAGCTGTTTTTT
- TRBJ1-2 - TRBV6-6 CASSYSVTVAGYTF TGTGCCAGCAGTTACTCGGTGACTGTCGCAGGCTACACCTTC
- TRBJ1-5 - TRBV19 CASSIGGQPQHF TGTGCCAGTAGTATTGGGGGCCAGCCCCAGCATTTT
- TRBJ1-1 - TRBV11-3 CASSLFGNTEAFF TGTGCCAGCAGCTTATTTGGGAACACTGAAGCTTTCTTT
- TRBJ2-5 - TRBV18 CASSGGAEETQYF TGTGCCAGCTCAGGGGGCGCGGAAGAGACCCAGTACTTC
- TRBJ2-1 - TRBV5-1 CASSLMTAPDGEQFF TGCGCCAGCAGCTTGATGACGGCTCCGGACGGTGAGCAGTTCTTC
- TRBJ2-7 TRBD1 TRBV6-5 CASSAGTGHYEQYF TGTGCCAGCAGCGCCGGGACAGGACACTACGAGCAGTACTTC
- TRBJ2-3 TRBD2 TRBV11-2 CASTGSGVSTDTQYF TGTGCCAGCACAGGTAGCGGGGTTAGCACAGATACGCAGTATTTT
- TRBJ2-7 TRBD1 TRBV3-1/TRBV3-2 CASSQRTGGTVGYEQYF TGTGCCAGCAGCCAGCGGACAGGGGGAACTGTCGGTTACGAGCAGTACTTC
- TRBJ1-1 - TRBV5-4 CASSSILDSLGTEAFF TGTGCCAGCAGCTCGATCCTGGACAGCCTAGGTACTGAAGCTTTCTTT
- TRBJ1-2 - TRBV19 CASRPEAGGGYTF TGTGCCAGTAGGCCGGAGGCGGGGGGTGGCTACACCTTC
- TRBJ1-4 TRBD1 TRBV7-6 CASSLNSGTVNEKLFF TGTGCCAGCAGCTTAAACTCCGGGACAGTGAATGAAAAACTGTTTTTT
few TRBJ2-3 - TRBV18 CASSRRGGAGTDTQYF TGTGCCAGCTCGCGTCGAGGGGGGGCCGGCACAGATACGCAGTATTTT
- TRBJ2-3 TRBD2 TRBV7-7 CASSRDYSPTDTQYF TGTGCCAGCAGCCGGGACTATTCCCCCACAGATACGCAGTATTTT
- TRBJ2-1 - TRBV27 CASSLSRLDQQFF TGTGCCAGCAGTTTATCGAGACTAGACCAGCAGTTCTTC
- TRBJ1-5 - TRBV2 CASSPDGTYQPQHF TGTGCCAGCAGTCCTGATGGGACCTATCAGCCCCAGCATTTT
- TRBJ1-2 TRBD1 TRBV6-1 CASSEESRGRNGYTF TGTGCCAGCAGTGAAGAATCGAGGGGGCGAAATGGCTACACCTTC
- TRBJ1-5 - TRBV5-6 CASSLNFGERPQHF TGTGCCAGCAGCTTGAATTTCGGAGAACGGCCCCAGCATTTT
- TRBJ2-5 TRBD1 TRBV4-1 CASSPTGAQETQYF TGCGCCAGCAGCCCCACAGGGGCCCAAGAGACCCAGTACTTC
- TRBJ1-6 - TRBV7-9 CASSLAENSPLHF TGTGCCAGCAGCTTAGCGGAAAATTCACCCCTCCACTTT
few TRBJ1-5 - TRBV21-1 CASAHGQGSNQPQHF TGTGCCAGCGCCCACGGGCAGGGAAGCAATCAGCCCCAGCATTTT
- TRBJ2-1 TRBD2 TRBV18 CASSPFRLAGHTYNEQFF TGTGCCAGCTCACCATTCAGACTAGCGGGGCATACCTACAATGAGCAGTTCTTC
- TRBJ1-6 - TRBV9 CASSVDGRRAGQGSPLHF TGTGCCAGCAGCGTAGATGGAAGAAGGGCAGGCCAGGGTTCACCCCTCCACTTT
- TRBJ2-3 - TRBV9 CASSVPGITQYF TGTGCCAGCAGCGTTCCCGGGATAACGCAGTATTTT
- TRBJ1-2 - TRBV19 CASSRTGSTALYGYTF TGTGCCAGTAGTAGAACAGGGTCAACCGCATTGTATGGCTACACCTTC
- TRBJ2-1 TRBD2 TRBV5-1 CASSALTASGGSYNEQFF TGCGCCAGCAGCGCGCTAACTGCAAGCGGGGGGTCCTACAATGAGCAGTTCTTC
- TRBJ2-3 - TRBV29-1 CSVEAGHITDTQYF TGCAGCGTTGAAGCGGGACACATCACAGATACGCAGTATTTT
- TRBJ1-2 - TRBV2 CASSAVQGPYGYTF TGTGCCAGCAGCGCGGTTCAAGGGCCCTATGGCTACACCTTC
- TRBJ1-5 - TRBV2 CASTPTGGNQPQHF TGTGCCAGCACCCCGACGGGGGGCAATCAGCCCCAGCATTTT
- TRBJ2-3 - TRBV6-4 CASSEYGESSATDTQYF TGTGCCAGCAGTGAATATGGGGAGTCTAGCGCTACAGATACGCAGTATTTT
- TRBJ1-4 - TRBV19 CASSREATNEKLFF TGTGCCAGTAGTCGAGAGGCAACTAATGAAAAACTGTTTTTT
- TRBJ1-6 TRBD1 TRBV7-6 CASSLTPDRESSPLHF TGTGCCAGCAGCCTTACCCCGGACAGGGAGAGCTCACCCCTCCACTTT
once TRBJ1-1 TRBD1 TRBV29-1 CSASGQENTEAFF TGCAGCGCCTCGGGACAGGAGAACACTGAAGCTTTCTTT
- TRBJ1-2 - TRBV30 CAWSRTDGYGYTF TGTGCCTGGAGTAGGACGGATGGGTATGGCTACACCTTC
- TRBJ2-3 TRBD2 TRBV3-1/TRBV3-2 CASSPRTSGTDTQYF TGTGCCAGCAGTCCTCGGACTAGCGGCACAGATACGCAGTATTTT
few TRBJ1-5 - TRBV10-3 CAISEVPARGNQPQHF TGTGCCATCAGTGAGGTGCCAGCGAGGGGTAATCAGCCCCAGCATTTT
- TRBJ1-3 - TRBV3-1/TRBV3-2 CASLRKNTIYF TGTGCCAGCCTCAGGAAAAACACCATATATTTT
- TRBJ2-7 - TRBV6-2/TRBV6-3 CASSPGRTSKNYEQYF TGTGCCAGCAGCCCTGGACGGACTTCCAAAAACTACGAGCAGTACTTC
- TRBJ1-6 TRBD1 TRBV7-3 CASSLTTGDSPLHF TGTGCCAGCAGCTTAACTACAGGGGATTCACCCCTCCACTTT
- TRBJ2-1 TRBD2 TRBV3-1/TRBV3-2 CASSLSGGRSYNEQFF TGTGCCAGCAGCCTTAGCGGGGGCCGCTCCTACAATGAGCAGTTCTTC
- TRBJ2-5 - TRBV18 CASSPRETQYF TGTGCCAGCTCACCACGAGAGACCCAGTACTTC
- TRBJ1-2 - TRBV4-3 CASSQETGYGYTF TGCGCCAGCAGCCAAGAGACGGGCTATGGCTACACCTTC
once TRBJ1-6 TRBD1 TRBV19 CASSHTRQGAGSPLHF TGTGCCAGTAGTCACACGAGACAGGGGGCGGGCTCACCCCTCCACTTT
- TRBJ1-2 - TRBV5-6 CASSLGLTVTGYTF TGTGCCAGCAGCTTGGGTCTGACGGTAACTGGCTACACCTTC